A single sample gave rise to the 15 T cell receptor beta chains below, sequenced in a study of cytomegalovirus exposure and HLA in healthy donors (dated by TCRdb to the late 2010s). Libraries were prepared through the immunoSEQ multiplex PCR assay. TCRdb obtained this table from immuneACCESS and retained in-frame rearrangements with V and J assigned. These tables miss some clones; where compared with another copy, unresolved V genes account for less than half of the shortfall, and the remainder is unexplained. The sample includes around 180,000 clones, with over 65% observed a single time. In total, the top ten clones hold more than 6.5% of the sample. The sequenced material came from PBMCs. Receptor source: a man between 18 and 35 years old in good health and CMV-seropositive.

The V gene is TRBV4-3, the J gene TRBJ1-3, with TRBD1 as a possible D gene (6 bases). Looked up from germline, CDR1 is LGHNA and CDR2 is YSLEER. The CDR3 length is 13 residues. V lost 5 bases to trimming and J lost 4 bases, with 9 bases between them. CDR3 nucleotides: TGCGCCAGCAGCTATGGACAGGGAAACACCATATATTTT. This gives the protein CASSYGQGNTIYF.

The chain couples TRBV5-1 to TRBJ2-5, with D perhaps matching TRBD2 (6 bases). The ends were cut back, 2 bases at V and 1 base at J, with 9 bases in the middle. Germline assignment: CDR1 SGHRS and CDR2 YFSETQ. The CDR3 totals 14 residues. The CDR3 nucleotides are TGCGCCAGCAGCTTTGGAGGGATCCAAGAGACCCAGTACTTC. Amino acid sequence: CASSFGGIQETQYF. The full variable domain, rest sourced from reference TRBV5-1 and TRBJ2-5, is KAGVTQTPRYLIKTRGQQVTLSCSPISGHRSVSWYQQTPGQGLQFLFEYFSETQRNKGNFPGRFSGRQFSNSRSEMNVSTLELGDSALYLCASSFGGIQETQYFGPGTRLLVL.

The J gene is TRBJ1-5, the V gene TRBV4-2; D is unclear. V was trimmed by 0 bases and J by 3 bases, leaving 12 bases between them. The CDR3 covers 16 residues. Germline CDR1 is LGHNA and CDR2 is YNFKEQ. CDR3 DNA sequence: TGTGCCAGCAGCCAAGATTTGCGGGAGGACAATCAGCCCCAGCATTTT. Translating gives CASSQDLREDNQPQHF.

The chain is built from TRBV29-1 and TRBJ2-1; 8 nucleotides match TRBD2. The CDR3 consists of 17 residues. Germline V gene data show CDR1 as SQVTM and CDR2 as ANQGSEA. The V and J ends lost 0 bases and 0 bases, in that order; junction bases with no gene match: 7. CDR3 nucleotide sequence: TGCAGCGTTGAAGATTCGGCTAGCGGGTTCTCCTACAATGAGCAGTTCTTC. This codes for CSVEDSASGFSYNEQFF.

The chain couples TRBV29-1 to TRBJ1-1; D uncertain. The CDR3 has 12 residues. Trimming pared 2 bases from V and 0 bases from J, leaving 4 bases between. Germline CDR1 SQVTM, CDR2 ANQGSEA. The CDR3 bases are TGCAGCGTTGAATCGGTGAACACTGAAGCTTTCTTT. Translation: CSVESVNTEAFF.

The chain recombines TRBV5-5 with TRBJ2-1; D possibly corresponds to TRBD2 (5 bases). The ends were cut back, 7 bases at V and 1 base at J, with 12 bases in the middle. Per germline, CDR1 SGHKS and CDR2 YYEKEE (reference sequence). The length of the CDR3 is 14 residues. The CDR3 nucleotides are TGTGCCAGCCCCGCCGGGGAATCCTACAATGAGCAGTTCTTC. It codes for CASPAGESYNEQFF.

The CDR3 here is CASSLTGPGETQYF. The CDR3 bases are TGTGCCAGCAGCCTTACCGGCCCGGGGGAGACCCAGTACTTC. The J gene is TRBJ2-5, the V gene TRBV7-6, with D possibly TRBD2 on 5 matching bases. Germline CDR1 reads SGHVS; CDR2 reads FNYEAQ. This CDR3 spans 14 amino acids. The V gene lost 5 bases and the J gene lost 5 bases, with 15 bases spanning the gap.

The chain recombines TRBV5-8 with TRBJ1-2, with TRBD1 identical over 8 bases. CDR3 size: 13 residues. The germline V gene has CDR1 SGHTS and CDR2 YDEGEE. The CDR3 is CVLSGTGPYGYTF. CDR3 DNA: TGTGTCCTATCCGGGACAGGTCCCTATGGCTACACCTTC.

This sequence joins TRBV11-1 and TRBJ2-3; D possibly corresponds to TRBD2 (6 bases). Per the germline V gene, CDR1 is SGHAT and CDR2 is FQDESV (reference sequence). This CDR3 has 15 amino acids. Trimming shortened V by 1 base and J by 6 bases, and 14 bases separated the two germline ends. CDR3 region: CASSLVLRGWDTQYF. In nucleotides, the CDR3 is TGTGCCAGCAGCTTAGTCCTGCGGGGTTGGGATACGCAGTATTTT.

This chain connects TRBV19 to TRBJ2-3; D possibly corresponds to TRBD2 (6 bases). Germline lookup yields CDR1 LNHDA and CDR2 SQIVND (reference sequence). Trimming stripped 10 bases from V and 4 bases from J, with 18 bases between. This CDR3 is built from 14 residues. The CDR3 bases are TGTGCCATTAAAGCGGGTGGGGAGGCAGATACGCAGTATTTT. This encodes CAIKAGGEADTQYF.

The chain is built from TRBV20-1 and TRBJ2-1; D may be TRBD1 (5 bases). Trimming took 7 bases from V and 4 from J, leaving 8 bases between them. CDR3 length: 11 amino acids. Per the germline V gene, CDR1 is DFQATT and CDR2 is SNEGSKA (reference sequence). The CDR3 nucleotides are TGCAGTGTACAGGAGTACAATGAGCAGTTCTTC. This gives the protein CSVQEYNEQFF.

The chain combines TRBV11-2 with TRBJ1-4, with D possibly being TRBD1 (5 bases). The CDR3 contains 15 residues. V gave up 2 bases and J gave up 0 bases, with 7 bases separating them. In germline, CDR1 is SGHAT, CDR2 FQNNGV. CDR3 in amino acids: CASSLLGPTNEKLFF. Here the CDR3 DNA reads TGTGCCAGCAGCTTATTGGGGCCAACTAATGAAAAACTGTTTTTT. Full variable domain (outside the CDR3, taken from reference TRBV11-2 and TRBJ1-4): EAGVAQSPRYKIIEKRQSVAFWCNPISGHATLYWYQQILGQGPKLLIQFQNNGVVDDSQLPKDRFSAERLKGVDSTLKIQPAKLEDSAVYLCASSLLGPTNEKLFFGSGTQLSVL.

The chain joins TRBV27 to TRBJ2-3; 10 nucleotides match TRBD2. The germline CDR1 and CDR2 sequences are MNHEY and SMNVEV (reference sequence). There are 12 residues in the CDR3. The trim removed 6 bases at V and 13 bases at J, leaving 7 bases unmatched. CDR3 residues: CASSRAGGVEYF. The CDR3 nucleotides read TGTGCCAGCAGCAGAGCGGGGGGGGTTGAGTATTTT.

As to this clone: Other DNA sequences within the sample encode an identical CDR3. The chain couples TRBV5-1 to TRBJ2-5; D unresolved. The CDR3 length is 13 residues. In germline, CDR1 is SGHRS, CDR2 YFSETQ. Trimming removed 0 bases at V and 2 bases at J, with 5 bases between. The CDR3 coding sequence is TGCGCCAGCAGCTTGGACAGACAAGAGACCCAGTACTTC. Translated, it gives CASSLDRQETQYF.

The chain combines TRBV18 with TRBJ2-3; perhaps TRBD2 as D (6 bases). Germline values: CDR1 KGHSH, CDR2 LQKENI. The CDR3 sequence is 12 residues long. The V end was cut by 2 bases, the J end by 14 bases, with 14 bases between. Here the CDR3 reads CASSPVTGVRYF. The CDR3, as DNA: TGTGCCAGCTCACCAGTTACGGGAGTTCGGTATTTT.